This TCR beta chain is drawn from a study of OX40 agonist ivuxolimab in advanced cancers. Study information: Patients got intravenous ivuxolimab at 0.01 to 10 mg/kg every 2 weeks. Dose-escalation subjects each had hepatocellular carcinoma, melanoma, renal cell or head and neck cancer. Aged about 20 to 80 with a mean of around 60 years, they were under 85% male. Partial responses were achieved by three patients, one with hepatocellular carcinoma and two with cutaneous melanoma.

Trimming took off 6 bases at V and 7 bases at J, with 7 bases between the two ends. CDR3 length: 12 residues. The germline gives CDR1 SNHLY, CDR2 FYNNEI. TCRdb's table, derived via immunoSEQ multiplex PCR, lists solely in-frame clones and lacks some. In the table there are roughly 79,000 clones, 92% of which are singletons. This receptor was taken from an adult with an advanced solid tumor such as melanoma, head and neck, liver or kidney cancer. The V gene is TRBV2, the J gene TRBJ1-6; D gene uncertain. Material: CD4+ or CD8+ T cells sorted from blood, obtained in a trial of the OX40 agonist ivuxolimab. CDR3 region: CASRAENSPLHF. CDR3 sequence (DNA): TGTGCCAGCAGGGCAGAGAATTCACCCCTCCACTTT. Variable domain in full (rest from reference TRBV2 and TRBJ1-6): EPEVTQTPSHQVTQMGQEVILRCVPISNHLYFYWYRQILGQKVEFLVSFYNNEISEKSEIFDDQFSVERPDGSNFTLKIRSTKLEDSAMYFCASRAENSPLHFGNGTRLTVT.